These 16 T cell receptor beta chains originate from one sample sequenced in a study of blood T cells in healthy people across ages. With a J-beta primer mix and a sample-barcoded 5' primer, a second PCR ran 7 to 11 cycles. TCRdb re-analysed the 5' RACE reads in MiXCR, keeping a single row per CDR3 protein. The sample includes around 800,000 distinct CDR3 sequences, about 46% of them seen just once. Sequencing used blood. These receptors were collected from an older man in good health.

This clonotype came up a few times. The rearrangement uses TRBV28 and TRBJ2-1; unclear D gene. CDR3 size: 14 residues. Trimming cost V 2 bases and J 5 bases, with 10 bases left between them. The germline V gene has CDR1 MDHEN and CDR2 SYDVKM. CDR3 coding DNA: TGTGCCAGCAGTTTACGAGGTTCGGACAATGAGCAGTTCTTC. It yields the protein CASSLRGSDNEQFF.

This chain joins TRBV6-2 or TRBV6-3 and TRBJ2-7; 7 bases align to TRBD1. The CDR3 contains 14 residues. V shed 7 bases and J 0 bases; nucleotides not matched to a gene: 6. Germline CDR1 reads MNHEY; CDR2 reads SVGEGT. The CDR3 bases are TGTGCCAGCAACAGGGGAATCTCCTCCTACGAGCAGTACTTC. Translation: CASNRGISSYEQYF.

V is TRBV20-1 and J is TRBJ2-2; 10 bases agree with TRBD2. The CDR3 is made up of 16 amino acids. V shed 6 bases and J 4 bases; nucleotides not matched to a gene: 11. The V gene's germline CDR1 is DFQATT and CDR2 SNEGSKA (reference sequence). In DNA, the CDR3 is TGCAGTGCGCGGACTAGCGGATATAGGTTCACCGGGGAGCTGTTTTTT. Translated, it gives CSARTSGYRFTGELFF.

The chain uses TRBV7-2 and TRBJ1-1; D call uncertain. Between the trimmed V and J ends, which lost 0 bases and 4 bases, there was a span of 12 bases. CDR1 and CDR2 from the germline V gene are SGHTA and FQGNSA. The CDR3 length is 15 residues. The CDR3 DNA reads TGTGCCAGCAGCTTAGCGGTGGGCAGGATCACTGAAGCTTTCTTT. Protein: CASSLAVGRITEAFF. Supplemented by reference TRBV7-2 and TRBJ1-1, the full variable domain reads GAGVSQSPSNKVTEKGKDVELRCDPISGHTALYWYRQSLGQGLEFLIYFQGNSAPDKSGLPSDRFSAERTGGSVSTLTIQRTQQEDSAVYLCASSLAVGRITEAFFGQGTRLTVV.

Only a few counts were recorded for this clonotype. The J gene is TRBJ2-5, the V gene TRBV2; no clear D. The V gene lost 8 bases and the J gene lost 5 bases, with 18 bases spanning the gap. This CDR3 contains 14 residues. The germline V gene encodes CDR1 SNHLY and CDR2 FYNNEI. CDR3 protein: CASLRTDRRETQYF. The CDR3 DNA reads TGTGCCAGCTTACGAACTGATCGAAGGGAGACCCAGTACTTC.

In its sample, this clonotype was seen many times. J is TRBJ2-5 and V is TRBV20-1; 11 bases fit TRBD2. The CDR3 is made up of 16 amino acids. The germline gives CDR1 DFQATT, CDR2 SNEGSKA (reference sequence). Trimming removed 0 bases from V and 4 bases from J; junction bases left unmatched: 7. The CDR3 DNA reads TGCAGTGCTAGAGATAGCGGGAGGGCCCTCGGAGAGACCCAGTACTTC. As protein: CSARDSGRALGETQYF.

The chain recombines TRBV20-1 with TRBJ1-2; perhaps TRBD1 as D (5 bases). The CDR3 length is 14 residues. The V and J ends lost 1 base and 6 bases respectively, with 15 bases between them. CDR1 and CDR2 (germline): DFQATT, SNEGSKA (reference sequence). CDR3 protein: CSARVGTSYDGYTF. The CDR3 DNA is TGCAGTGCTAGAGTTGGGACTTCATATGATGGCTACACCTTC.

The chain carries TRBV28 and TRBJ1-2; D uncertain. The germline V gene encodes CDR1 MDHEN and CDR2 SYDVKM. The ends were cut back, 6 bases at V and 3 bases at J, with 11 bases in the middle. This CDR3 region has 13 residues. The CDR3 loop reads CASSWRSDYGYTF. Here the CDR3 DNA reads TGTGCCAGCAGCTGGAGATCTGACTATGGCTACACCTTC.

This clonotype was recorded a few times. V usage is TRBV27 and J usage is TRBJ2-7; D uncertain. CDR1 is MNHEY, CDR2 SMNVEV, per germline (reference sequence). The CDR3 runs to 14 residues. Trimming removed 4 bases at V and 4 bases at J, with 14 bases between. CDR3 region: CASSSQVHGYEQYF. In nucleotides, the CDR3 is TGTGCCAGCAGTTCCCAGGTACACGGGTACGAGCAGTACTTC.

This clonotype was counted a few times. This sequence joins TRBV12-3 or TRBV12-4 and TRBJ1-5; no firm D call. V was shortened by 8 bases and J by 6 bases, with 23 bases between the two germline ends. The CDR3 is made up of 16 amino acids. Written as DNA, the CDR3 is TGTGCCAGCGGATTCTTATTAGGTCAGAACGGTCAGCCCCAGCATTTT. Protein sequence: CASGFLLGQNGQPQHF.

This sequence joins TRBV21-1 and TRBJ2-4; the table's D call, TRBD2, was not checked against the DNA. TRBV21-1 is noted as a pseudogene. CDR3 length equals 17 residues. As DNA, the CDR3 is TGTGCCAGCAGCAAAGGTGGACCTAGTTCCTCCAGAAACATTCAGTACTTC. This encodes CASSKGGPSSSRNIQYF.

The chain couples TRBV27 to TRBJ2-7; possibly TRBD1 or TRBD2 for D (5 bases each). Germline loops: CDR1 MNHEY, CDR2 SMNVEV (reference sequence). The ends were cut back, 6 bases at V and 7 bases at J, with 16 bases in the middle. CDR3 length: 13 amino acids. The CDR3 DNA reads TGTGCCAGCAGAACCGGGACGGCGTTAGAGCAGTACTTC. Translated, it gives CASRTGTALEQYF.

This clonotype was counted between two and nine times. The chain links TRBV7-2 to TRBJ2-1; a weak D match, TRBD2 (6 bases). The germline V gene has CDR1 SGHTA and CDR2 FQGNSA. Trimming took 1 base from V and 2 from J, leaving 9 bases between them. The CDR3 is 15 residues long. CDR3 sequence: CASSLDGGTYNEQFF. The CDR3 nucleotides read TGTGCCAGCAGCTTAGACGGGGGTACCTACAATGAGCAGTTCTTC. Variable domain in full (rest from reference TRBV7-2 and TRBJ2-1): GAGVSQSPSNKVTEKGKDVELRCDPISGHTALYWYRQSLGQGLEFLIYFQGNSAPDKSGLPSDRFSAERTGGSVSTLTIQRTQQEDSAVYLCASSLDGGTYNEQFFGPGTRLTVL.

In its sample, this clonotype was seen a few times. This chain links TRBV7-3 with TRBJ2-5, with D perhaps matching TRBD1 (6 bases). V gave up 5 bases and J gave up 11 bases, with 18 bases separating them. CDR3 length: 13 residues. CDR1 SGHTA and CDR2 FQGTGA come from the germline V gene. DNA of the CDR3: TGTGCCAGCAGCAGAGACAGAACCCAGGGGCAGTACTTC. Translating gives CASSRDRTQGQYF.

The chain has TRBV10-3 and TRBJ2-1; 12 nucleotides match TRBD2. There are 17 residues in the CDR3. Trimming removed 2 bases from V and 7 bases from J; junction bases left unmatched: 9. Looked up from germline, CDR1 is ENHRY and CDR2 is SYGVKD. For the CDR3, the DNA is TGTGCCATCAGTGAGGATCCCGCTAGCGGGAGGGGTAATGAGCAGTTCTTC. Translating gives CAISEDPASGRGNEQFF.

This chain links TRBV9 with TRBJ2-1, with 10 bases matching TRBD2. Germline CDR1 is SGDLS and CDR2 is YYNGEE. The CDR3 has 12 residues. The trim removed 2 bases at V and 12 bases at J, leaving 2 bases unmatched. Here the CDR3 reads CASSVSGGLQFF. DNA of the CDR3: TGTGCCAGCAGCGTTAGCGGGGGGCTGCAGTTCTTC.